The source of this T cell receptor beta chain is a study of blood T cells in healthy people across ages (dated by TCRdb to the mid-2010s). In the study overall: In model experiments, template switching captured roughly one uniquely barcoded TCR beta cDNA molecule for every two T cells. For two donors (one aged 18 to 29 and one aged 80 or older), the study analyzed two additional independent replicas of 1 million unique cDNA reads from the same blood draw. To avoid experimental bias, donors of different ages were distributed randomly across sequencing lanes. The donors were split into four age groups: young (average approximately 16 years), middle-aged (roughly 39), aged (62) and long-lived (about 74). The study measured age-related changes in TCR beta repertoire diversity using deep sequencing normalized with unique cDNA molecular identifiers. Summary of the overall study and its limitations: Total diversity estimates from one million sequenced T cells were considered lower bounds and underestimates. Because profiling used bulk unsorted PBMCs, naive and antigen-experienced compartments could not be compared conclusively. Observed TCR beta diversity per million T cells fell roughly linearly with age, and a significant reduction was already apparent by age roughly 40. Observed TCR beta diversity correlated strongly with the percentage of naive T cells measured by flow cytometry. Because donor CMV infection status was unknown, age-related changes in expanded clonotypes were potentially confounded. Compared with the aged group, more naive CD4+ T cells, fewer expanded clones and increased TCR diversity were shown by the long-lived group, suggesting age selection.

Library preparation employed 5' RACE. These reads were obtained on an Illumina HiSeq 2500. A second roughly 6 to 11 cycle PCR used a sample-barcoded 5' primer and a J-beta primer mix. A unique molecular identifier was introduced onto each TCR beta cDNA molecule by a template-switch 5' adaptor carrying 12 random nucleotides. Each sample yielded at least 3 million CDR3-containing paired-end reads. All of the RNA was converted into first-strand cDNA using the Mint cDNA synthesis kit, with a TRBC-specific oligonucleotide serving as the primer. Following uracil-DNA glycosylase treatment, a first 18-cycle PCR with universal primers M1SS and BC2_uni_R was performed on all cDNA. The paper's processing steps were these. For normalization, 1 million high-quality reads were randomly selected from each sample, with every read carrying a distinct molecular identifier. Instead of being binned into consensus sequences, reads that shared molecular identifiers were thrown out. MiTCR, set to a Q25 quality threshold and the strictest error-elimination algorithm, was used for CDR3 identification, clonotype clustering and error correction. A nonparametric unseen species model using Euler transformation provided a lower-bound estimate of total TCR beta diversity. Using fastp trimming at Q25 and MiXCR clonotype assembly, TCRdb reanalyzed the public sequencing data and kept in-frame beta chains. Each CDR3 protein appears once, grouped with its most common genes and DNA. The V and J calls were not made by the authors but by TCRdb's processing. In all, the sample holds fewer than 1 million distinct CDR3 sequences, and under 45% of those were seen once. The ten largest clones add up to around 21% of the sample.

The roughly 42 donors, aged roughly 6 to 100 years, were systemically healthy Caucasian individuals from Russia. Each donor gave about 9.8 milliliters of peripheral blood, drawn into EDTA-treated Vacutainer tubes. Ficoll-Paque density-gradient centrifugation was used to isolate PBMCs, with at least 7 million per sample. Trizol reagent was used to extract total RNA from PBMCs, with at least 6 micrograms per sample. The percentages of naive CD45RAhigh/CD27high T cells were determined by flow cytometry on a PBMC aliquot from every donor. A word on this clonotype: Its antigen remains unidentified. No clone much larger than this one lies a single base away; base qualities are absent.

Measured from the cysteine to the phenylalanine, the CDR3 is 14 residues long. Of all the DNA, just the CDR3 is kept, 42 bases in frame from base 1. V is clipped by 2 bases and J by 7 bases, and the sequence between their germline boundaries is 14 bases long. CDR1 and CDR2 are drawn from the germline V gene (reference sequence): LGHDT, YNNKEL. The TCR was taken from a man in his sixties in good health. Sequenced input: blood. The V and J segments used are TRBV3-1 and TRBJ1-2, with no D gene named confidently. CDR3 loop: CASSQLTGGGGYTF. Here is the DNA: TGTGCCAGCAGCCAACTGACCGGAGGTGGTGGCTACACCTTC.